These 14 T cell receptor beta chains share one sample of origin, sequenced in a study of cytomegalovirus exposure and HLA in healthy donors. PCR primers comprised 60 Vbeta and 13 Jbeta primers. TCRdb's copy holds only in-frame clones and misses some; the assay was immunoSEQ multiplex PCR. The data contain over 95,000 clones, 67% of them singletons. The specimen sequenced was PBMCs. Receptors originate from a man in his late teens or twenties in good health and CMV-seropositive.

The J gene is TRBJ1-4, the V gene TRBV4-1, with 7 bases aligning to TRBD1. The CDR3 has 16 residues. With V trimmed by 0 bases and J by 5 bases, 6 bases remained unmatched. Germline CDR1 MGHRA, CDR2 YSYEKL. The CDR3 DNA reads as TGCGCCAGCAGCCAAGAGTTGGGGACAGTCAATGAAAAACTGTTTTTT. It specifies CASSQELGTVNEKLFF.

The V call is TRBV6-5, the J call TRBJ2-2; D is perhaps TRBD1 (6 bases). Germline values: CDR1 MNHEY, CDR2 SVGAGI. This CDR3 has 14 residues. The V gene lost 7 bases and the J gene lost 5 bases, with 14 bases spanning the gap. CDR3 bases: TGTGCCAGCAATCCGGCCAGGGGAACCGGGGAGCTGTTTTTT. As protein: CASNPARGTGELFF.

The chain combines TRBV5-1 with TRBJ2-7, with D possibly TRBD2 on 6 matching bases. V was shortened by 4 bases and J by 3 bases, with 20 bases between the two germline ends. CDR1 is SGHRS and CDR2 is YFSETQ in the germline V gene. The CDR3 loop spans 16 amino acids. CDR3 protein: CASSTVTSSGNYEQYF. The CDR3 bases are TGCGCCAGCAGCACAGTAACTAGCTCGGGGAACTACGAGCAGTACTTC. The complete variable domain, with remaining parts taken from reference TRBV5-1 and TRBJ2-7, reads KAGVTQTPRYLIKTRGQQVTLSCSPISGHRSVSWYQQTPGQGLQFLFEYFSETQRNKGNFPGRFSGRQFSNSRSEMNVSTLELGDSALYLCASSTVTSSGNYEQYFGPGTRLTVT.

The V gene is TRBV28, the J gene TRBJ1-2; weak D call: TRBD1 (6 bases). The CDR3 loop spans 16 amino acids. Germline V gene lookup returns CDR1 MDHEN and CDR2 SYDVKM. The V end was cut by 1 base, the J end by 6 bases, with 18 bases between. The CDR3 region has the DNA TGTGCCAGCAGTTTATATCAGGGGCTGAGCCAGCATGGCTACACCTTC. It translates to CASSLYQGLSQHGYTF.

This chain links TRBV11-2 with TRBJ1-6; possibly TRBD1 for D (5 bases). The ends were cut back, 1 base at V and 4 bases at J, with 8 bases in the middle. The CDR3 consists of 15 residues. Germline V gives CDR1 SGHAT, CDR2 FQNNGV. The CDR3 spells CASSLADSYNSPLHF. CDR3 sequence (DNA): TGTGCCAGCAGCTTAGCCGACAGTTATAATTCACCCCTCCACTTT.

Turning to this clone: The same CDR3 can be traced to other DNA sequences in this sample. The chain couples TRBV2 to TRBJ1-6, with 7 positions matching TRBD1. The J segment lost 3 bases and the V segment lost 8 bases, leaving 19 bases of the junction unmatched. Germline assignment: CDR1 SNHLY and CDR2 FYNNEI. CDR3 length equals 19 residues. CDR3: CASRSGTAAAGGYNSPLHF. In DNA form, the CDR3 reads TGTGCCAGCCGATCCGGGACAGCCGCAGCTGGGGGCTATAATTCACCCCTCCACTTT.

This clone showed up just once. V gene TRBV2 combines with J gene TRBJ2-3, with 8 bases aligning to TRBD2. The V segment lost 3 bases and the J segment 1 base; nucleotides outside the gene matches: 3. The CDR3 has 15 residues. Germline V lookup: CDR1 SNHLY, CDR2 FYNNEI. The CDR3 nucleotides are TGTGCCAGCAGTGAGGGTAGCGGGGGCACAGATACGCAGTATTTT. Protein product: CASSEGSGGTDTQYF. The full variable domain, completed using reference TRBV2 and TRBJ2-3, is EPEVTQTPSHQVTQMGQEVILRCVPISNHLYFYWYRQILGQKVEFLVSFYNNEISEKSEIFDDQFSVERPDGSNFTLKIRSTKLEDSAMYFCASSEGSGGTDTQYFGPGTRLTVL.

The rearrangement joins TRBV27 to TRBJ1-2; D uncertain. The germline gives CDR1 MNHEY, CDR2 SMNVEV (reference sequence). The CDR3 length is 16 residues. V gave up 6 bases and J gave up 8 bases, with 25 bases separating them. In DNA, the CDR3 is TGTGCCAGCAGCCCTCTCCCACCCAATCACCGGTCGGGCTACACCTTC. Amino acid sequence: CASSPLPPNHRSGYTF.

This clone was observed a handful of times. The J gene is TRBJ2-7, the V gene TRBV19; 8 bases are shared with TRBD2. Looked up from germline, CDR1 is LNHDA and CDR2 is SQIVND (reference sequence). The CDR3 has 15 residues. Losses at the gene ends were 5 bases for V and 8 bases for J; bases not matched to a gene: 14. The CDR3 nucleotides read TGTGCCAGTAGTTCGGGGACTAGAACCCCCTCCAAGCAGTACTTC. Protein sequence: CASSSGTRTPSKQYF.

This clone was seen a handful of times. The chain carries TRBV11-2 and TRBJ2-3; no reliable D call. Trimming took 2 bases from V and 5 from J, leaving 5 bases between them. Germline lookup yields CDR1 SGHAT and CDR2 FQNNGV. The CDR3 has 12 residues. CDR3 coding DNA: TGTGCCAGCAGCTTAATTCAAGATACGCAGTATTTT. As protein: CASSLIQDTQYF.

The V gene is TRBV28, the J gene TRBJ1-4; TRBD1 might be the D (5 bases). V was cut by 7 bases and J by 12 bases, with 24 bases left in between. The CDR3 is 15 residues long. CDR1 and CDR2 from the germline V gene are MDHEN and SYDVKM. CDR3 in amino acids: CASTSTGTIERELFF. The CDR3 bases are TGTGCCAGCACCTCGACCGGGACCATCGAGCGGGAACTGTTTTTT.

This chain links TRBV5-6 with TRBJ1-2; 8 bases agree with TRBD1. The CDR3 spans 15 residues. V was pared by 3 bases and J by 2 bases, with 6 bases of the junction left unmatched. Per the germline V gene, CDR1 is SGHDT and CDR2 is YYEEEE. The CDR3 DNA reads TGTGCCAGCAGCTCCAGGGGGCCGGGCAACTATGGCTACACCTTC. It is translated as CASSSRGPGNYGYTF.

The chain employs TRBV28 and TRBJ2-1; 7 nucleotides agree with TRBD1. With V trimmed by 7 bases and J by 5 bases, 14 bases remained unmatched. Per germline, CDR1 MDHEN and CDR2 SYDVKM. CDR3 length: 16 residues. The CDR3 nucleotides read TGTGCCAGCACCTGGAAAGGGGGCGGTCGGGACAATGAGCAGTTCTTC. It yields the protein CASTWKGGGRDNEQFF.

This rearrangement joins TRBV29-1 to TRBJ1-3; D remains unclear. The CDR3 is 14 amino acids. V lost 6 bases and J lost 3, with 15 bases in between. The germline V gene encodes CDR1 SQVTM and CDR2 ANQGSEA. CDR3 coding DNA: TGCAGCGTGACCCCGGGTCAGATTGGAAACACCATATATTTT. Residues: CSVTPGQIGNTIYF. The complete variable domain, with remaining parts taken from reference TRBV29-1 and TRBJ1-3, reads SAVISQKPSRDICQRGTSLTIQCQVDSQVTMMFWYRQQPGQSLTLIATANQGSEATYESGFVIDKFPISRPNLTFSTLTVSNMSPEDSSIYLCSVTPGQIGNTIYFGEGSWLTVV.